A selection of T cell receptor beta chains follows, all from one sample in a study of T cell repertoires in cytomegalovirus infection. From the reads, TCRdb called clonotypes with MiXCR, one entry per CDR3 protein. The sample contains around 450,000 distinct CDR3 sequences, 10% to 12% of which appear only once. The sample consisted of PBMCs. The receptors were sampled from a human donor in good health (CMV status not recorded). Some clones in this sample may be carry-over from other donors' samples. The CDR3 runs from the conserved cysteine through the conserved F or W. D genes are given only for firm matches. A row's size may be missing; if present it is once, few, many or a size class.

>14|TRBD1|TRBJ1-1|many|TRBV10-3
TGTGCCATCAGTACGACAGGGCACAACACTGAAGCTTTCTTT
CAISTTGHNTEAFF
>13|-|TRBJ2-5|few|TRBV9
TGTGCCAGCAGCGTAACCGGGGGAGAGACCCAGTACTTC
CASSVTGGETQYF
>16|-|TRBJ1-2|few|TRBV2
TGTGCCAGCAGTGAATCCCCCGGGCTATCTAACTATGGCTACACCTTC
CASSESPGLSNYGYTF
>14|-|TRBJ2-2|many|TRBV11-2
TGTGCCAGCAGCTCCCGAAGGGGCCCCGGGGAGCTGTTTTTT
CASSSRRGPGELFF
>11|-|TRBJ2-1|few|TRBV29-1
TGCAGCGTTGACTACTACAATGAGCAGTTCTTC
CSVDYYNEQFF
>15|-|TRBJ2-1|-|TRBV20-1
TGCAGTGCTAGAGATCTCGCTCAAACCTACAATGAGCAGTTCTTC
CSARDLAQTYNEQFF
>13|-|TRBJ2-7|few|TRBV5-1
TGCGCCAGCAGCATCGGAAGGGACTACGAGCAGTACTTC
CASSIGRDYEQYF
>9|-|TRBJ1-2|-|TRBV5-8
TGTGCCAGCAGTGGCGGCTACACCTTC
CASSGGYTF
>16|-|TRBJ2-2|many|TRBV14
TGTGCCAGCAGCCAAGGCGACCAGTGGGTCACCGGGGAGCTGTTTTTT
CASSQGDQWVTGELFF
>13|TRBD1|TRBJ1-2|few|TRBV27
TGTGCCAGCAGTCCTGGACAGGGTGTTGGCTACACCTTC
CASSPGQGVGYTF
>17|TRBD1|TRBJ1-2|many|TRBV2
TGTGCCAGCACCCTCCCCCGGACAGGAGTAACTAACTATGGCTACACCTTC
CASTLPRTGVTNYGYTF
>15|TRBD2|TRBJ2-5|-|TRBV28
TGTGCCGGATCGTCACTAGCGGGGGCGCAAGAGACCCAGTACTTC
CAGSSLAGAQETQYF
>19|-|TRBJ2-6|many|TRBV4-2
TGTGCCAGCAGCCAAGGGCCAGCGGCGGGTGGAGCAAGGGCCAACGTCCTGACTTTC
CASSQGPAAGGARANVLTF
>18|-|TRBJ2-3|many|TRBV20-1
TGCAGTGCTAGGGGACACCTAAGACAGCGACTAAGCACAGATACGCAGTATTTT
CSARGHLRQRLSTDTQYF
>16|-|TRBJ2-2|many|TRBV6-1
TGTGCCAGCAGTGCGGTCGTGGGGACCTACACCGGGGAGCTGTTTTTT
CASSAVVGTYTGELFF
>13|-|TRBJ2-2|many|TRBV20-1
TGCAGTGCTAGGGCAGGGAACACCGGGGAGCTGTTTTTT
CSARAGNTGELFF
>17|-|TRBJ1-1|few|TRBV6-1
TGTGCCAGCAGTGGTCCATGGGGCAGGGCGGCGAACACTGAAGCTTTCTTT
CASSGPWGRAANTEAFF
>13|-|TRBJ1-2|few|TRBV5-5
TGTGCCAGCAGCCCCGGACGCGGGGAAGGCTACACCTTC
CASSPGRGEGYTF
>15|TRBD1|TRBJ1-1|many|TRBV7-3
TGTGCCAGCAGCTCCACCGGGACAGGGGATACTGAAGCTTTCTTT
CASSSTGTGDTEAFF
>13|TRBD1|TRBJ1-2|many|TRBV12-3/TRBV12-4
TGTGCCAGCAGCCCCGGGACAGGTCCCGGCTACACCTTC
CASSPGTGPGYTF
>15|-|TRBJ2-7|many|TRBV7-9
TGTGCCAGCAGCGGGACGTCACCTGGCCCCTACGAGCAGTACTTC
CASSGTSPGPYEQYF
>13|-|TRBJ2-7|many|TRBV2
TGTGCCAGCATCGGACTCCGCTCCTACGAGCAGTACTTC
CASIGLRSYEQYF
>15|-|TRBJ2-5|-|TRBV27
TGTGCCAGCAGTTTAAGCAGGGCCGGGGGTGAGACCCAGTACTTC
CASSLSRAGGETQYF
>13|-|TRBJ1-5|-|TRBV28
TGTGCCAGCACCTTCGACACCAATCAGCCCCAGCATTTT
CASTFDTNQPQHF
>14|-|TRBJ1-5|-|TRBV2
TGTGCCAGCAACCGAATGGGCACTACGGAGCCCCAGCATTTT
CASNRMGTTEPQHF
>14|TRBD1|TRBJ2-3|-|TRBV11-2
TGTGCCAGCAGCCCCGGACAGGGGAGGGATACGCAGTATTTT
CASSPGQGRDTQYF
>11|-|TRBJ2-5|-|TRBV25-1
TGTGCCAGCAGTGTCAAGGGGACCCAGTACTTC
CASSVKGTQYF
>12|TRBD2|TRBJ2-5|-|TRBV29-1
TGCAGCGAATTAGCGGGAGAGCAGACCCAGTACTTC
CSELAGEQTQYF
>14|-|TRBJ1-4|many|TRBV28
TGTGCCAGCACCTCGGGAGGCCTAAATGAAAAACTGTTTTTT
CASTSGGLNEKLFF
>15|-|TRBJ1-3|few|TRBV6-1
TGTGCCAGCAGTGATACTACCTACTCTGGAAACACCATATATTTT
CASSDTTYSGNTIYF
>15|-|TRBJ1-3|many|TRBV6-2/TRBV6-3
TGTGCCAGCAGTTACGCTTCAAGGCCTGGAAACACCATATATTTT
CASSYASRPGNTIYF
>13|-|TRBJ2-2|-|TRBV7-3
TGTGCCAGCAGCCTGAGACGGGAACGGGAGCTGTTTTTT
CASSLRRERELFF
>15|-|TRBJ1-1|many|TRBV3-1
TGTGCCAGCAGCCCCGGAGGACATCTGAACACTGAAGCTTTCTTT
CASSPGGHLNTEAFF
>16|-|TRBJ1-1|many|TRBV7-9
TGTGCCAGCAGTTTGGCGACCGGCCGCGACAGGACAGAAGCTTTCTTT
CASSLATGRDRTEAFF